The following is a T cell receptor (beta chain) sequence with its context. The sample comes from a study of blood T cell repertoires in COVID-19. Study overall: Specimens from acute and convalescent COVID-19 originated in the United States, Italy and Spain. From T cells, B-cell-depleted T cells, or PBMCs came the material, which was cDNA or gDNA.

This CDR3 has 12 amino acids. V was cut by 7 bases and J by 2 bases, with 5 bases left in between. Clones were read by immunoSEQ multiplex PCR, and TCRdb kept only the in-frame ones, dropping some. The sample holds some 200,000 clones; 80% to 90% are singletons and the top ten take around 15%. The TCR was taken from a man under 40 with active or convalescent COVID-19. The chain is built from TRBV12-3 or TRBV12-4 and TRBJ2-2; the D is unclear. The sample was peripheral blood. CDR3 sequence reads: CASIINTGELFF. CDR3 coding DNA: TGTGCCAGCATTATCAACACCGGGGAGCTGTTTTTT.